A selection of T cell receptor beta chains follows, all from one sample in a study of PD-L1 blockade in urothelial cancer. Method: immunoSEQ multiplex PCR; TCRdb's copy keeps in-frame clones and lacks some. This sample yields some 120,000 clones, of which more than 75% are seen a single time; 2% to 3% belongs to the top ten. The material was PBMCs, obtained around atezolizumab (anti-PD-L1) treatment. These receptors all come from a man over 45 with urothelial cancer. CDR3s include the opening cysteine and the closing phenylalanine or tryptophan. D genes are given only for firm matches. Not every row has a clone size; where given, it reads once, few, many or a size class.

clone_size	j_call	d_call	v_call	cdr3_aa	cdr3_nt
once	TRBJ2-1	TRBD2	TRBV5-4	CASSFTSGGGEQFF	TGTGCCAGCAGCTTTACTAGCGGGGGGGGTGAGCAGTTCTTC
.	TRBJ1-1	.	TRBV6-1	CASRGGGTAFF	TGTGCCAGCAGGGGTGGGGGGACAGCTTTCTTT
.	TRBJ2-1	.	TRBV7-7	CASSLKPGSYNEQFF	TGTGCTAGCAGCTTAAAGCCCGGTTCCTACAATGAGCAGTTCTTC
.	TRBJ2-1	TRBD2	TRBV18	CASSLTSGIWDEQFF	TGTGCCAGCTCACTGACTAGCGGAATTTGGGATGAGCAGTTCTTC
.	TRBJ2-7	TRBD1	TRBV28	CASSLGQGAPLLGEQYF	TGTGCCAGCAGTTTAGGGCAGGGGGCGCCTCTTTTAGGCGAGCAGTACTTC
.	TRBJ1-5	.	TRBV5-5	CASSFSGANQPQHF	TGTGCCAGCAGCTTCTCAGGGGCGAATCAGCCCCAGCATTTT
.	TRBJ2-3	.	TRBV6-1	CASRRAGNTDTQYF	TGTGCCAGCAGAAGAGCGGGCAACACAGATACGCAGTATTTT
.	TRBJ2-3	.	TRBV5-1	CASSSEGGQDTQYF	TGCGCCAGCAGCTCCGAGGGGGGGCAAGATACGCAGTATTTT
.	TRBJ1-1	TRBD1	TRBV19	CASSIYPTGADTEAFF	TGTGCCAGTAGTATATACCCGACAGGGGCGGACACTGAAGCTTTCTTT
.	TRBJ2-1	TRBD2	TRBV5-8	CASSQGGLAGDEQFF	TGTGCCAGCAGCCAGGGGGGACTAGCCGGCGATGAGCAGTTCTTC
.	TRBJ2-4	TRBD1	TRBV28	CASRGQGVGKNIQYF	TGTGCCAGCCGTGGACAGGGGGTTGGCAAAAACATTCAGTACTTC
once	TRBJ1-4	.	TRBV27	CASSPRQAPNEKLFF	TGTGCCAGCAGTCCAAGACAGGCCCCTAATGAAAAACTGTTTTTT
.	TRBJ2-1	.	TRBV27	CASSFNRRVRGEQFF	TGTGCCAGCAGTTTTAATAGGAGGGTCCGGGGTGAGCAGTTCTTC
.	TRBJ1-5	.	TRBV28	CASSPPAGANSNQPQHF	TGTGCCAGCAGCCCTCCAGCAGGCGCAAATAGCAATCAGCCCCAGCATTTT
.	TRBJ2-1	.	TRBV27	CASSLEWPGVGNEQFF	TGTGCCAGCAGTTTAGAGTGGCCAGGGGTGGGCAATGAGCAGTTCTTC
.	TRBJ2-1	.	TRBV11-2	CASSQVSAATYNEQFF	TGTGCCAGCAGCCAGGTGAGTGCTGCCACCTACAATGAGCAGTTCTTC
.	TRBJ2-7	TRBD2	TRBV7-2	CASSPAGLAGGSYEQYF	TGTGCCAGCAGCCCCGCCGGACTAGCGGGAGGTTCCTACGAGCAGTACTTC
.	TRBJ2-7	TRBD2	TRBV19	CASSNFGRGYEQYF	TGTGCCAGTAGTAACTTCGGGAGGGGGTACGAGCAGTACTTC
.	TRBJ2-7	.	TRBV6-6	CASSPPFFEQYF	TGTGCCAGCAGTCCCCCATTTTTCGAGCAGTACTTC
.	TRBJ2-2	TRBD2	TRBV18	CASSPHGTSGRASGELFF	TGTGCCAGCTCACCACATGGGACTAGCGGGAGGGCCTCCGGGGAGCTGTTTTTT